These 5 T cell receptor beta chains originate from one sample sequenced in a study of T cell responses to AZD1222 COVID-19 vaccine (dated by TCRdb to the early 2020s). Receptor libraries were prepared by the immunoSEQ multiplex PCR assay. TCRdb re-hosts the immuneACCESS table, in-frame sequences only. Its copies lack some clones; in the studies checked, an unresolved V gene accounts for under half of them, and the cause for the rest is not known. The sample table records about 110,000 clones; about 87% of these occur just once. The ten biggest clones cover about 4% of the sample. In the paper's terms, the time point label means: about 28 days (+/-7) after the second vaccine dose. Sample: peripheral blood, taken 28 days after the second AZD1222 dose. The receptor source for this set is an adult who received the AZD1222 COVID-19 vaccine.

The chain employs TRBV5-1 and TRBJ2-3, with 10 nucleotides matching TRBD2. In germline, CDR1 is SGHRS, CDR2 YFSETQ. V dropped 4 bases and J dropped 1; count of bases not matched to a gene: 3. CDR3 size: 15 residues. In DNA form, the CDR3 reads TGCGCCAGCAGCGTAGGACTAGCGGGCACAGATACGCAGTATTTT. Encoded protein: CASSVGLAGTDTQYF.

This chain links TRBV6-6 with TRBJ2-5; tentative D call: TRBD1 (6 bases). The CDR3 covers 15 residues. The V and J ends lost 5 bases and 5 bases respectively, with 18 bases between them. Looked up from germline, CDR1 is MNHNY and CDR2 is SVGAGI (reference sequence). The CDR3 bases are TGTGCCAGCAGTCCGATGACAGGTGCGGGTGAGACCCAGTACTTC. This gives the protein CASSPMTGAGETQYF.

This clone showed up just a few times. The chain carries TRBV24-1 and TRBJ2-1; 10 bases map to TRBD1. V gave up 6 bases and J gave up 2 bases; unmatched junction bases: 12. Per the germline V gene, CDR1 is KGHDR and CDR2 is SFDVKD. The CDR3 is 18 amino acids. The CDR3 spells CATSPRTGGRGTYNEQFF. Here the CDR3 DNA reads TGTGCCACCAGTCCAAGGACAGGGGGGAGAGGTACCTACAATGAGCAGTTCTTC.

The chain carries TRBV11-2 and TRBJ1-5; D is ambiguous. Deletions cut 2 bases from V and 6 bases from J, with 8 bases between. The CDR3 contains 13 residues. Germline values: CDR1 SGHAT, CDR2 FQNNGV. The CDR3 region is CASSLYKGQPQHF. CDR3 bases: TGTGCCAGCAGCTTATATAAGGGTCAGCCCCAGCATTTT.

The chain couples TRBV7-2 to TRBJ1-2; D gene unclear. V was shortened by 1 base and J by 0 bases, with 9 bases between the two germline ends. This CDR3 has 15 residues. Germline CDR1 and CDR2: SGHTA and FQGNSA. The DNA of the CDR3 is TGTGCCAGCAGCTTAGAGGGCAGCCCTAACTATGGCTACACCTTC. Translated: CASSLEGSPNYGYTF.